One sample yielded the 8 T cell receptor beta chains listed below, sequenced in a study of beta chain features in type 1 diabetes. Study results and caveats: TCRB CDR3s from Type 1 diabetes patients were moderately but significantly shorter in all four CD4+ subsets.

Their cognate antigens are unknown. As every portion of the isolated RNA was reverse transcribed, the sequencing read expressed TCRB transcripts. Profiling relied on immunoSEQ multiplex PCR, and the TCRdb table lists in-frame clones only, not all of them. The repertoire holds 500,000 to 650,000 clones, with roughly 12% as singletons. Material for sequencing was naive CD4+ T cells from blood. The receptors were gathered from a man aged 25 to 40 with type 1 diabetes.

The chain couples TRBV27 to TRBJ2-7, with TRBD1 matching 9 bases. This CDR3 contains 16 residues. Germline-derived CDR1 and CDR2 are MNHEY and SMNVEV (reference sequence). The J segment lost 0 bases and the V segment lost 5 bases, leaving 8 bases of the junction unmatched. The CDR3 nucleotides are TGTGCCAGCAGTGAGCTGGGGACAGGGCACTCCTACGAGCAGTACTTC. It codes for CASSELGTGHSYEQYF.

The chain joins TRBV4-3 to TRBJ1-5; 10 nucleotides match TRBD1. V lost 3 bases to trimming and J lost 4 bases; unmatched junction nucleotides: 0. CDR1 LGHNA and CDR2 YSLEER come from the germline V gene. The CDR3 has 14 residues. CDR3 DNA sequence: TGCGCCAGCAGCCAGGGACAGGGGAATCAGCCCCAGCATTTT. Protein: CASSQGQGNQPQHF.

In its sample, this clone was seen a few times. V gene TRBV7-9 combines with J gene TRBJ2-3; no reliable D call. The length of the CDR3 is 16 residues. V dropped 1 base and J dropped 6 bases, with 17 bases sitting between them. The germline V gene encodes CDR1 SEHNR and CDR2 FQNEAQ (reference sequence). CDR3 nucleotides: TGTGCCAGCAGCTTAGGTTCCATCTTGGATAGGGATACGCAGTATTTT. Protein product: CASSLGSILDRDTQYF.

This chain uses TRBV27 with TRBJ2-5; D gene uncertain. The CDR3 has 12 residues. In germline, CDR1 is MNHEY, CDR2 SMNVEV (reference sequence). Trimming left V 1 base short and J 5 bases short, with 5 bases between. CDR3 sequence reads: CASSLLGETQYF. In DNA form, the CDR3 reads TGTGCCAGCAGTTTATTGGGGGAGACCCAGTACTTC.

The chain couples TRBV29-1 to TRBJ2-3, with 12 bases identical to TRBD2. Germline V CDR1 and CDR2: SQVTM, ANQGSEA. The CDR3 consists of 14 residues. The V segment lost 7 bases and the J segment 4 bases; nucleotides outside the gene matches: 6. As DNA, the CDR3 is TGCAGCGCATCACTAGCGGGGGGTTCAGATACGCAGTATTTT. Translating gives CSASLAGGSDTQYF.

The chain uses TRBV7-2 and TRBJ2-7; TRBD1 agrees at 9 bases. Losses at the gene ends were 1 base for V and 5 bases for J; bases not matched to a gene: 9. The CDR3 covers 16 residues. The germline CDR1 and CDR2 sequences are SGHTA and FQGNSA. The CDR3 protein is CASSLGGGQGLDEQYF. The CDR3 DNA reads as TGTGCCAGCAGCTTAGGAGGGGGACAGGGACTTGACGAGCAGTACTTC. Looking up the rest from reference TRBV7-2 and TRBJ2-7 gives the full variable domain: GAGVSQSPSNKVTEKGKDVELRCDPISGHTALYWYRQSLGQGLEFLIYFQGNSAPDKSGLPSDRFSAERTGGSVSTLTIQRTQQEDSAVYLCASSLGGGQGLDEQYFGPGTRLTVT.

Details on this clone: Other nucleotide sequences in the sample specify the same CDR3. The chain joins TRBV5-1 to TRBJ2-6; the D is unclear. V lost 4 bases to trimming and J lost 0 bases, with 5 bases between them. CDR1 and CDR2 from the germline V gene are SGHRS and YFSETQ. The CDR3 sequence is 14 residues long. Here the CDR3 DNA reads TGCGCCAGCAGCGCCAGCTCTGGGGCCAACGTCCTGACTTTC. It codes for CASSASSGANVLTF. Complete variable domain (other parts from reference TRBV5-1 and TRBJ2-6): KAGVTQTPRYLIKTRGQQVTLSCSPISGHRSVSWYQQTPGQGLQFLFEYFSETQRNKGNFPGRFSGRQFSNSRSEMNVSTLELGDSALYLCASSASSGANVLTFGAGSRLTVL.

The chain joins TRBV7-2 to TRBJ1-4, with TRBD1 matching 9 bases. The V and J ends lost 5 bases and 5 bases, in that order; junction bases with no gene match: 3. There are 14 residues in the CDR3. Germline V gives CDR1 SGHTA, CDR2 FQGNSA. The CDR3 nucleotides are TGTGCCAGCAGCGCCGGGACAGGGAATGAAAAACTGTTTTTT. Amino acids: CASSAGTGNEKLFF. Based on the CDR3 plus reference TRBV7-2 and TRBJ1-4, the full variable domain is GAGVSQSPSNKVTEKGKDVELRCDPISGHTALYWYRQSLGQGLEFLIYFQGNSAPDKSGLPSDRFSAERTGGSVSTLTIQRTQQEDSAVYLCASSAGTGNEKLFFGSGTQLSVL.